The rows below give T cell receptor beta chains drawn from one sample of a study of CD8 T cells in ankylosing spondylitis. MiXCR, run by TCRdb on the 5' RACE reads, gives a single entry per CDR3 protein. In the table there are roughly 150,000 distinct CDR3 sequences, around 32% of which are singletons. The sequencing input was synovial fluid, either unsorted or a sorted T cell fraction (not recorded which). All receptors derive from a male donor with ankylosing spondylitis. Both conserved end residues are trimmed from each CDR3. Fields, in order: CDR3 protein, clone size, J gene, V gene. Expanded clones are given a class, and other clones once, few, many or no size at all.

ASSLPTGFGNTIY | NA | TRBJ1-3 | TRBV28
SAFQRQDPYEQY | few | TRBJ2-7 | TRBV20-1
SARPRLASGVNEQY | NA | TRBJ2-7 | TRBV20-1
SVFGQGLNYGYT | NA | TRBJ1-2 | TRBV29-1
ASSYSSDAEAF | NA | TRBJ1-1 | TRBV25-1
ASSFAHRASGRYEQF | few | TRBJ2-1 | TRBV12-1
ASSLSGQGETQY | medium-sized | TRBJ2-5 | TRBV7-3
AWSVGGQTQAF | NA | TRBJ1-1 | TRBV30
ASSYFHSSNQPQH | few | TRBJ1-5 | TRBV6-2/TRBV6-3
ASRTRTVDSNQPQH | NA | TRBJ1-5 | TRBV28
ASSLAFRGFNRPYEQY | NA | TRBJ2-7 | TRBV7-8
ASTLLAGGATHTGELF | many | TRBJ2-2 | TRBV5-1
ASSLVLGTSVGQPQH | NA | TRBJ1-5 | TRBV5-5
ASSLGSGARDTEAF | NA | TRBJ1-1 | TRBV5-1
AIQGDRDGYT | many | TRBJ1-2 | TRBV10-3
ASSSSSLSGRETQY | many | TRBJ2-5 | TRBV28
IRENYGYT | NA | TRBJ1-2 | TRBV29-1
ASIGTSGTYEQY | NA | TRBJ2-7 | TRBV28
ASSPRASGEQF | NA | TRBJ2-1 | TRBV12-3/TRBV12-4
ASSFGISGELF | many | TRBJ2-2 | TRBV12-3/TRBV12-4
ASSLNRDGGAF | few | TRBJ1-1 | TRBV28
ASRSWWGLNNEQF | NA | TRBJ2-1 | TRBV5-5